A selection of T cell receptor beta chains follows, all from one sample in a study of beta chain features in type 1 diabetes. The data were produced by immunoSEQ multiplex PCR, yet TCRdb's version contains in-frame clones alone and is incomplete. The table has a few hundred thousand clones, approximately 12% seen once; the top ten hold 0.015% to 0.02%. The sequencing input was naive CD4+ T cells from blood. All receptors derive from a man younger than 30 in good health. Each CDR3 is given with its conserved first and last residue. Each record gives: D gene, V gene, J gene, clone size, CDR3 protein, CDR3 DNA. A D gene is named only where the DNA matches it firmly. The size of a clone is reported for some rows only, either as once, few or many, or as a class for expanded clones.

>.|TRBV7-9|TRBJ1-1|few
CASSFSMNTEAFF
TGTGCCAGCAGCTTTAGCATGAACACTGAAGCTTTCTTT
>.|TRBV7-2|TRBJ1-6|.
CASSLAGRGSYNSPLHF
TGTGCCAGCAGCTTAGCGGGCAGGGGTTCCTATAATTCACCCCTCCACTTT
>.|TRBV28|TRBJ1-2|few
CASSSPRPDGYTF
TGTGCCAGCAGTTCGCCTAGGCCTGATGGCTACACCTTC
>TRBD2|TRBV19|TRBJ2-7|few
CASSRGLAGGTMYEQYF
TGTGCCAGTAGTCGTGGATTAGCGGGAGGGACGATGTACGAGCAGTACTTC
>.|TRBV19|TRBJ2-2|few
CASRGTGNTGELFF
TGTGCCAGTAGGGGCACAGGGAACACCGGGGAGCTGTTTTTT
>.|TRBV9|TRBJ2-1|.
CASTPGGRTTYNEQFF
TGTGCCAGCACTCCGGGGGGCAGGACAACCTACAATGAGCAGTTCTTC
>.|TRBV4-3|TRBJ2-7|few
CASSQDWGVESYEQYF
TGCGCCAGCAGCCAAGATTGGGGGGTGGAATCCTACGAGCAGTACTTC
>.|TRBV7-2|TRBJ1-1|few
CASTVDRRVTEAFF
TGTGCCAGCACCGTTGACAGGCGGGTCACTGAAGCTTTCTTT
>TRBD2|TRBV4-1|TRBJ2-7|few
CASSRIAGGPYEQYF
TGCGCCAGCAGCCGGATAGCGGGAGGGCCCTACGAGCAGTACTTC
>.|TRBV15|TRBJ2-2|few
CATSRDNQATGELFF
TGTGCCACCAGCAGAGATAATCAAGCGACCGGGGAGCTGTTTTTT
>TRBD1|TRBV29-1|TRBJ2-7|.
CSALSQDRPGKQYF
TGCAGCGCCCTCTCCCAGGACAGGCCGGGCAAGCAGTACTTC
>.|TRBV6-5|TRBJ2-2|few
CASSSTGNGGELFF
TGTGCCAGCAGCTCTACAGGGAACGGCGGGGAGCTGTTTTTT
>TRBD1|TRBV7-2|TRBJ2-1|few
CASSSQGAFLNEQFF
TGTGCCAGCAGCTCCCAGGGGGCTTTCCTCAATGAGCAGTTCTTC
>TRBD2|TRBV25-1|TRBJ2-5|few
CASSAAGGLETQYF
TGTGCCAGCAGTGCAGCGGGGGGACTAGAGACCCAGTACTTC